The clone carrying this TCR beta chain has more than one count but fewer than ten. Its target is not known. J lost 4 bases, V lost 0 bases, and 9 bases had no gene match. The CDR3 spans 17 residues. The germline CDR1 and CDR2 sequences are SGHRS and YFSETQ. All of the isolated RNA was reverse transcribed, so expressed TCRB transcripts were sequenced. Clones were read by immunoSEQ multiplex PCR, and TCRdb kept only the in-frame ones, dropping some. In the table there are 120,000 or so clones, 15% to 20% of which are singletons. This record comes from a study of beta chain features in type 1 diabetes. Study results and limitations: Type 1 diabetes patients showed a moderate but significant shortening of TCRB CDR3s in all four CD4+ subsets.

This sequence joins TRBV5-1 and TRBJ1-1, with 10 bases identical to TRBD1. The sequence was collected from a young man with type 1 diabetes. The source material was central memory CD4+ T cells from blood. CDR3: CASSLVGHRTGGTEAFF. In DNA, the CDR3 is TGCGCCAGCAGCTTGGTGGGACACCGGACAGGGGGCACTGAAGCTTTCTTT.